This passage covers 27 T cell receptor beta chains from one sample sequenced in a study of molecular identifiers for immune sequencing clone quantification (dated by TCRdb to 2017 to 2018). Libraries were constructed by PCR. Data came from an Illumina HiSeq 4000. TCRdb redid the processing of the public reads, applying fastp at Q25 and MiXCR, and retained in-frame beta chains. CDR3 protein sequences are deduplicated, and each keeps its most common genes and DNA. The sample records a few hundred thousand distinct CDR3 sequences, 20% to 25% of which are singletons. The ten largest make up approximately 0.8% of the sample. The specimen sequenced was naive CD8+ T cells from blood, with Jurkat cell RNA spiked in. Reading the label with the study, this specimen's cell subset or site is: FACS-sorted CD8+CD4-CCR7+CD45RA+ naive T cells. These receptors originate from a human donor in good health. Some libraries in this study had Jurkat cell RNA spiked in.

Notes on this clonotype: A much more abundant neighbour one base away suggests this may be a read error. The V and J genes are TRBV7-9 and TRBJ2-4; D remains unclear. The V and J ends lost 1 base and 8 bases respectively, with 12 bases between them. CDR3 size: 14 residues. The germline gives CDR1 SEHNR, CDR2 FQNEAQ (reference sequence). CDR3 sequence (DNA): TGTGCCAGCAGCTTAGTGAGTCGAGTGGACATTCAGTACTTC. The encoded protein is CASSLVSRVDIQYF.

Here the CDR3 reads CATDLGQSYYEQYF. The CDR3 DNA is TGTGCCACAGACCTGGGACAGTCGTACTACGAGCAGTACTTC. The V and J genes are TRBV6-1 and TRBJ2-7, with 7 nucleotides matching TRBD1. The CDR3 spans 14 residues. The V gene end was trimmed by 10 bases and the J gene end by 3 bases; junction bases not matched to a gene: 12. Germline CDR1 reads MNHNS; CDR2 reads SASEGT.

Regarding this clonotype: A much larger clone lies a single base off, so this may be a read error. The V gene is TRBV27, the J gene TRBJ2-4; D is ambiguous. Trimming took 6 bases from V and 0 from J, leaving 12 bases between them. The CDR3 totals 15 residues. Germline CDR1 is MNHEY and CDR2 is SMNVEV (reference sequence). CDR3 nucleotides: TGTGCCAGCAGCCCCATGCCCCTAGCCAAAAACATTCAGTACTTC. It codes for CASSPMPLAKNIQYF.

This clonotype was observed a handful of times. This chain joins TRBV6-1 and TRBJ2-5; D call uncertain. Trimming pared 3 bases from V and 5 bases from J, leaving 19 bases between. Per the germline V gene, CDR1 is MNHNS and CDR2 is SASEGT. There are 16 residues in the CDR3. This CDR3 reads CASSEVTERLGETQYF. CDR3 nucleotide sequence: TGTGCCAGCAGTGAGGTCACAGAACGCCTTGGGGAGACCCAGTACTTC.

This clonotype appeared a single time. It may be a read error: a sequence one base away is much more abundant. The chain links TRBV3-1 to TRBJ1-1; D not certain. CDR3 length equals 15 residues. The V gene's germline CDR1 is LGHDT and CDR2 YNNKEL (reference sequence). The CDR3: CASGHERNMNTEAFF. CDR3 DNA: TGTGCCAGCGGCCACGAACGGAACATGAACACTGAAGCTTTCTTT.

At least ten counts were recorded for this clonotype. V usage is TRBV7-9 and J usage is TRBJ2-7; 9 nucleotides match TRBD1. The V and J ends lost 3 bases and 3 bases, in that order; junction bases with no gene match: 6. CDR3 length: 15 residues. CDR1 is SEHNR, CDR2 FQNEAQ, per germline (reference sequence). This CDR3 is CASSLGAGQGYEQYF. Here the CDR3 DNA reads TGTGCCAGCAGCTTGGGCGCGGGACAGGGCTACGAGCAGTACTTC.

The V gene is TRBV5-8, the J gene TRBJ1-5; D possibly corresponds to TRBD1 (5 bases). Deletions cut 1 base from V and 1 base from J, with 18 bases between. Germline V lookup: CDR1 SGHTS, CDR2 YDEGEE. CDR3 length: 18 residues. As DNA, the CDR3 is TGTGCCAGCAGCTTGCGGGCAGGGAGATTAGGGAGCAATCAGCCCCAGCATTTT. It yields the protein CASSLRAGRLGSNQPQHF.

This clonotype was detected many times. The CDR3 coding sequence is TGTGCCAGCAGCTTATGGGACAGGTCCTACAATGAGCAGTTCTTC. Amino acids: CASSLWDRSYNEQFF. V gene TRBV7-9 combines with J gene TRBJ2-1; 8 bases are shared with TRBD1. CDR1 is SEHNR, CDR2 FQNEAQ, per germline (reference sequence). The trim removed 2 bases at V and 1 base at J, leaving 1 base unmatched. The CDR3 loop spans 15 amino acids.

This chain joins TRBV4-1 and TRBJ2-4, with TRBD1 matching over 7 bases. The CDR3 runs 17 residues. Trimming removed 5 bases from V and 5 bases from J; junction bases left unmatched: 15. Germline-derived CDR1 and CDR2 are MGHRA and YSYEKL. The CDR3 loop is CASSFNPGQLTQNIQYF. The CDR3 nucleotides read TGCGCCAGCAGCTTCAACCCGGGACAGTTGACGCAAAACATTCAGTACTTC.

This clonotype occurred many times. This chain links TRBV7-9 with TRBJ2-4; D is possibly TRBD2 (6 bases). The V gene lost 8 bases and the J gene lost 8 bases, with 13 bases spanning the gap. The CDR3 has 12 residues. Germline loops: CDR1 SEHNR, CDR2 FQNEAQ (reference sequence). CDR3 loop: CASAWGEDIQYF. DNA of the CDR3: TGTGCCAGCGCCTGGGGGGAAGACATTCAGTACTTC.

This clonotype has only a few counts. The chain combines TRBV29-1 with TRBJ2-7, with D possibly being TRBD2 (5 bases). Looked up from germline, CDR1 is SQVTM and CDR2 is ANQGSEA. Trimming removed 1 base at V and 0 bases at J, with 13 bases between. The CDR3 is made up of 15 amino acids. CDR3 sequence (DNA): TGCAGCGTTGAAGTAAAGCGGACGAGCTCCTACGAGCAGTACTTC. Translation gives CSVEVKRTSSYEQYF.

This clonotype was observed many times. The V and J genes are TRBV27 and TRBJ1-4, with D possibly TRBD1 on 6 matching bases. Trimming shortened V by 5 bases and J by 4 bases, and 8 bases separated the two germline ends. Germline assignment: CDR1 MNHEY and CDR2 SMNVEV (reference sequence). The CDR3 loop spans 13 amino acids. The CDR3 DNA sequence: TGTGCCAGCAGTGGACAGAATAATGAAAAACTGTTTTTT. Protein product: CASSGQNNEKLFF.

A note on this clonotype: A much larger clonotype is one base distant, so this may be a read error. This chain connects TRBV7-9 to TRBJ2-7, with 9 positions matching TRBD1. Germline V gene data show CDR1 as SEHNR and CDR2 as FQNEAQ (reference sequence). V lost 7 bases, J lost 3 bases, and 10 bases stayed unmatched. CDR3 length equals 15 residues. The CDR3 DNA sequence: TGTGCCAGCAACTACGGGACAGGGCTGCTCTACGAGCAGTACTTC. Translated, it gives CASNYGTGLLYEQYF.

This clonotype was detected ten times or more. The chain employs TRBV7-9 and TRBJ2-5; no clear D. Trimming took 5 bases from V and 5 from J, leaving 9 bases between them. This CDR3 has 12 amino acids. Germline CDR1 and CDR2: SEHNR and FQNEAQ (reference sequence). The CDR3 DNA reads TGTGCCAGCAGCCATGTCACGGAGACCCAGTACTTC. It specifies CASSHVTETQYF.

Many counts were recorded for this clonotype. V and J are TRBV29-1 and TRBJ1-4; 11 bases are shared with TRBD1. This CDR3 is 16 amino acids long. Germline V gene sequence: CDR1 SQVTM, CDR2 ANQGSEA. V dropped 3 bases and J dropped 7; count of bases not matched to a gene: 10. This CDR3 is CSVDGTPGQGGEKLFF. The CDR3 DNA sequence: TGCAGCGTTGATGGAACCCCGGGACAGGGGGGTGAAAAACTGTTTTTT.

This clonotype occurred a few times. One end of the junction does not line up with germline, which may come from a read error. CDR3 DNA sequence: TGCGGCGTTGTCTTACGCTTGGACACTGAAGCTTTCTTT. Translating gives CGVVLRLDTEAFF. The chain joins TRBV29-1 to TRBJ1-1; D is uncertain. Germline V gene sequence: CDR1 SQVTM, CDR2 ANQGSEA. The CDR3 is made up of 13 amino acids. The full variable domain, in which reference TRBV29-1 and TRBJ1-1 provide the parts outside the CDR3, is SAVISQKPSRDICQRGTSLTIQCQVDSQVTMMFWYRQQPGQSLTLIATANQGSEATYESGFVIDKFPISRPNLTFSTLTVSNMSPEDSSIYLCGVVLRLDTEAFFGQGTRLTVV.

As regards this clonotype: The conserved phenylalanine or tryptophan is not found at the CDR3 terminus, so this likely reflects a read error. The chain combines TRBV9 with TRBJ2-3, with D hard to call. This CDR3 spans 15 amino acids. The V and J ends lost 3 bases and 2 bases respectively, with 13 bases between them. Germline CDR1 and CDR2: SGDLS and YYNGEE. The CDR3 loop reads CASSAPTELTDTQYS. In DNA form, the CDR3 reads TGTGCCAGCAGCGCCCCAACGGAACTCACAGATACGCAGTATTCT.

This clonotype was recorded a few times. The chain couples TRBV24-1 to TRBJ2-1; no definite D call. The CDR3 sequence is 15 residues long. Germline loops: CDR1 KGHDR, CDR2 SFDVKD. Trimming took off 9 bases at V and 5 bases at J, with 19 bases between the two ends. The CDR3 DNA reads TGTGCCACCTCGATGGTACCAACAAGAGACAATGAGCAGTTCTTC. Its protein product is CATSMVPTRDNEQFF.

This clonotype turned up a few times. This rearrangement joins TRBV9 to TRBJ2-3; 7 positions match TRBD2. The ends lost 5 bases at V and 0 bases at J; junction bases unmatched: 18. This CDR3 has 19 amino acids. Germline CDR1 is SGDLS and CDR2 is YYNGEE. CDR3 nucleotide sequence: TGTGCCAGCAGTGGTAATACGGGAGGATCATCAGCTAGCACAGATACGCAGTATTTT. It is translated as CASSGNTGGSSASTDTQYF.

Points on this clonotype: One junction end disagrees with the germline gene, perhaps due to a read error. The V gene is TRBV29-1, the J gene TRBJ1-5, with TRBD1 identical over 8 bases. CDR3 size: 16 residues. Germline-derived CDR1 and CDR2 are SQVTM and ANQGSEA. For the CDR3, the DNA is TGCGGCGTCGACTCGACTGGACAGGGATGGGATCAGCCCCAGCATTTT. Protein sequence: CGVDSTGQGWDQPQHF.

This chain uses TRBV21-1 with TRBJ2-3; the table names TRBD2, a call not compared with the DNA. TRBV21-1 corresponds to a pseudogene. This CDR3 comprises 19 residues. Here the CDR3 reads CASSKAGFTSGISTDTQYF. The CDR3 bases are TGTGCCAGCAGCAAAGCGGGGTTTACTAGCGGAATTAGCACAGATACGCAGTATTTT.

This clonotype was recorded many times. This chain's CDR3 is CASIATISSTDTQYF. The CDR3 bases are TGTGCCAGCATCGCGACTATATCTAGCACAGATACGCAGTATTTT. The genes are TRBV28 and TRBJ2-3; possible D gene TRBD2, 5 bases. This CDR3 is built from 15 residues. V was pared by 7 bases and J by 0 bases, with 14 bases between. The germline V gene encodes CDR1 MDHEN and CDR2 SYDVKM.

This clonotype showed up many times. The chain carries TRBV29-1 and TRBJ2-2; weak D call: TRBD2 (5 bases). The CDR3 spans 15 residues. The germline gives CDR1 SQVTM, CDR2 ANQGSEA. V lost 1 base and J lost 5, with 14 bases in between. The CDR3 is CSVEGSGAETGELFF. CDR3 in DNA: TGCAGCGTTGAAGGGAGCGGAGCGGAAACCGGGGAGCTGTTTTTT.

For the CDR3, the DNA is TGTGCCAGCAGCTCACCTGGACAGGGGATACTTGAAGCTTTCTTT. Translated: CASSSPGQGILEAFF. This chain links TRBV7-9 with TRBJ1-1; 9 nucleotides line up with TRBD1. The junction had 10 bases not matched to a gene; V was cut back by 4 bases and J by 7 bases. CDR1 and CDR2 (germline): SEHNR, FQNEAQ (reference sequence). The CDR3 consists of 15 residues.

Only a few counts were recorded for this clonotype. The junction differs from germline at one of its ends, possibly a read error. V is TRBV7-2 and J is TRBJ2-7, with D possibly matching TRBD2 (5 bases). The CDR3 length is 14 residues. Germline loops: CDR1 SGHTA, CDR2 FQGNSA. The CDR3 region has the DNA TGTGCCGGCAGTTGGGCGGGCCCCTCCTACGAGCAGTACTTC. This codes for CAGSWAGPSYEQYF.

In this sample, this clonotype turned up a few times. The V call is TRBV27, the J call TRBJ2-7; TRBD1 matches at 9 bases. J gave up 1 base and V 5 bases, and 9 bases lay outside the gene matches. The CDR3 has 16 amino acids. CDR1 is MNHEY, CDR2 SMNVEV, per germline (reference sequence). The CDR3 sequence: CASSPRTGDRSYEQYF. CDR3 DNA: TGTGCCAGCAGTCCGAGGACAGGGGACAGGTCCTACGAGCAGTACTTC.

This clonotype was detected ten times or more. J is TRBJ2-1 and V is TRBV5-1; D is uncertain. Germline V lookup: CDR1 SGHRS, CDR2 YFSETQ. This CDR3 spans 12 amino acids. Trimming pared 4 bases from V and 9 bases from J, leaving 11 bases between. CDR3 sequence (DNA): TGCGCCAGCAGCATAATAGCCGGTGAGCAGTTCTTC. Its translation is CASSIIAGEQFF.